The clone carrying this TCR beta chain showed up just once. The conserved final phenylalanine or tryptophan is absent from the CDR3, which likely points to a read error. The DNA is omitted, as the CDR3 cannot be located on it reliably, and the CDR3 follows TCRdb's listing. Clones were sequenced by immunoSEQ multiplex PCR, and TCRdb holds only the in-frame ones, with some missing. Counted here are about 260,000 clones, over 75% occurring once; the ten biggest clones make up about 9.4%. The CDR3 extends over 14 residues, inclusive of both ends. The sample is drawn from a study of blood T cell repertoires in COVID-19. For the study at large: Italy, Spain and the United States were the sources of the convalescent and acute COVID-19 samples.

This clonotype originated in an older woman with COVID-19, enrolled during active disease. Sequenced: peripheral blood. The V gene is TRBV21-1, the J gene TRBJ2-3; the table's D call, TRBD2, was not checked against the DNA. TRBV21-1 is noted as a pseudogene. CDR3 loop: CASSNREGGLVSVR.